The 6 T cell receptor beta chains below were found in one sample sequenced in a study of CD8+ T cells in alopecia areata. Once RNA had been extracted, it was reverse transcribed into cDNA to act as the sequencing template. Produced via immunoSEQ multiplex PCR; TCRdb's table is partial and in-frame only. The repertoire holds around 120,000 clones, with about 51% as singletons. Sequenced: NKG2D-low CD8+ T cells sorted from blood. These receptor sequences come from a human donor with alopecia areata.

The genes are TRBV29-1 and TRBJ2-3; D not certain. Trimming stripped 3 bases from V and 1 base from J, with 5 bases between. This CDR3 has 12 residues. In germline, CDR1 is SQVTM, CDR2 ANQGSEA. CDR3 amino acids: CSVEDRTDTQYF. The CDR3 DNA reads TGCAGCGTTGAGGACCGCACAGATACGCAGTATTTT.

This sequence joins TRBV7-3 and TRBJ1-2, with a weak D call TRBD1 (5 bases). The V gene's germline CDR1 is SGHTA and CDR2 FQGTGA. The CDR3 contains 15 residues. V was trimmed by 1 base and J by 4 bases, leaving 13 bases between them. The DNA for the CDR3 is TGTGCCAGCAGCTTAAAGCGACAGCGGAGCTATGGCTACACCTTC. Its translation is CASSLKRQRSYGYTF.

This clone appeared a few times. The V and J genes are TRBV29-1 and TRBJ2-5; D not certain. This CDR3 spans 14 amino acids. Trimming pared 1 base from V and 3 bases from J, leaving 12 bases between. Germline CDR1 and CDR2: SQVTM and ANQGSEA. The CDR3 DNA reads as TGCAGCGTTGAAGCCCCTGGCCATAAAGAGACCCAGTACTTC. Amino acid sequence: CSVEAPGHKETQYF. The full variable domain, rest sourced from reference TRBV29-1 and TRBJ2-5, is SAVISQKPSRDICQRGTSLTIQCQVDSQVTMMFWYRQQPGQSLTLIATANQGSEATYESGFVIDKFPISRPNLTFSTLTVSNMSPEDSSIYLCSVEAPGHKETQYFGPGTRLLVL.

The sample holds a few counts of this clone. The chain combines TRBV29-1 with TRBJ2-7; maybe TRBD2 (5 bases). V dropped 5 bases and J dropped 3 bases, with 5 bases sitting between them. Germline V gene lookup returns CDR1 SQVTM and CDR2 ANQGSEA. The CDR3 contains 10 residues. CDR3 region: CSVRDYEQYF. The DNA of the CDR3 is TGCAGCGTTCGGGACTACGAGCAGTACTTC.

V gene TRBV18 combines with J gene TRBJ2-7; tentative D call: TRBD1 (5 bases). The CDR3 runs to 12 residues. Germline assignment: CDR1 KGHSH and CDR2 LQKENI. V was pared by 4 bases and J by 3 bases, with 7 bases between. The CDR3 loop reads CASSQGDYEQYF. DNA for the CDR3: TGTGCCAGCTCACAAGGGGACTACGAGCAGTACTTC.

This chain joins TRBV2 and TRBJ2-7; 7 bases fit TRBD1. The CDR3 contains 12 residues. Trimming removed 8 bases from V and 3 bases from J; junction bases left unmatched: 4. Germline V gene sequence: CDR1 SNHLY, CDR2 FYNNEI. DNA of the CDR3: TGTGCCAGCCTAGACAGGGACTACGAGCAGTACTTC. It specifies CASLDRDYEQYF.